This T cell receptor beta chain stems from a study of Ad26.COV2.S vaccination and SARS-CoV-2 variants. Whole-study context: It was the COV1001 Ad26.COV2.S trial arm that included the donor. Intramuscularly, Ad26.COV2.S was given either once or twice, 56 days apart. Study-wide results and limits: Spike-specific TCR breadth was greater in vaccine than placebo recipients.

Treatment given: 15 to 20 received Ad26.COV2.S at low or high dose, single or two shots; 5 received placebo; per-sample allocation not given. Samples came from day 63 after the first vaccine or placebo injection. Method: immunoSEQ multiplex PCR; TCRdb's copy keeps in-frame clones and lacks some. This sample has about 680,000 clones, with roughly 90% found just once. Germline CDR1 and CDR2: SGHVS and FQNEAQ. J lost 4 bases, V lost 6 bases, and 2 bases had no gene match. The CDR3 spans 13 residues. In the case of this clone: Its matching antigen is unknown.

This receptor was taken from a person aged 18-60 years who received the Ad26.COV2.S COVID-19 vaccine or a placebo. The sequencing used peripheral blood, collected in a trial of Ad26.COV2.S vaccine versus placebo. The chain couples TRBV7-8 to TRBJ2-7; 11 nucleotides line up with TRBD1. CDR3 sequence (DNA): TGTGCCAGCAGGGGACAGGGGGATTACGAGCAGTACTTC. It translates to CASRGQGDYEQYF.